The 8 T cell receptor beta chains listed next were all sequenced from one sample in a study of immune heterogeneity within non-small cell lung tumors. At approximately 600 ng per sample, bulk tumor genomic DNA provided the template. Collection of several biopsies per primary tumor, spaced far apart, took place during surgery. With untreated, newly diagnosed non-small cell lung cancer, the patients went on to undergo curative surgery. Multiplex PCR employing 32 V and 13 J primers generated amplicons of the TCR beta CDR3. TCRdb passed the multiplex PCR reads through MiXCR, listing each CDR3 protein once. Among tens of thousands of distinct CDR3 sequences listed, 25% to 30% were seen once. Sequenced sample: lung tumor tissue. These receptors were collected from a man in his forties or fifties with non-small cell lung cancer.

Only a few counts were recorded for this clonotype. This sequence joins TRBV19 and TRBJ2-5, with D possibly being TRBD1 or TRBD2 (5 bases each). CDR3 length: 15 amino acids. Germline V gene lookup returns CDR1 LNHDA and CDR2 SQIVND (reference sequence). V gave up 7 bases and J gave up 5 bases, with 20 bases separating them. The CDR3 DNA reads as TGTGCCAGTACCACCACGGGTTGGGGGAGTGAGACCCAGTACTTC. It is translated as CASTTTGWGSETQYF. Full variable domain (remainder filled in from reference TRBV19 and TRBJ2-5): DGGITQSPKYLFRKEGQNVTLSCEQNLNHDAMYWYRQDPGQGLRLIYYSQIVNDFQKGDIAEGYSVSREKKESFPLTVTSAQKNPTAFYLCASTTTGWGSETQYFGPGTRLLVL.

The chain couples TRBV30 to TRBJ1-4; weak D call: TRBD1 (5 bases). The CDR3 runs 15 residues. CDR1 is GTSNPN and CDR2 is SVGIG in the germline V gene (reference sequence). With 2 bases removed from V and 7 bases from J, the gap between germline ends came to 17 bases. The CDR3 coding sequence is TGTGCCTGGAGTTCTAACGGGGGAATCAGTGAAAAACTGTTTTTT. This translates into CAWSSNGGISEKLFF.

About this clonotype itself: It may be a read error: a sequence one base away is much more abundant. V and J are TRBV10-2 and TRBJ2-1; D is unresolved. The length of the CDR3 is 11 residues. Germline V gene data show CDR1 as WSHSY and CDR2 as SAAADI. The CDR3 here is CASSHSNEHFF. In DNA, the CDR3 is TGCGCCAGCAGCCACAGTAATGAGCACTTCTTC.

As regards this clonotype: This could be a read error, since a much larger clone is one nucleotide away. The chain recombines TRBV12-3 or TRBV12-4 with TRBJ1-5; no clear D. This CDR3 contains 13 residues. The CDR3 DNA reads as TGTGCCAGCAGCATCGATCGCGGCCAGCCCCATCATTTT. Its translation: CASSIDRGQPHHF.

This clonotype was counted ten times or more. This sequence joins TRBV6-2 or TRBV6-3 and TRBJ2-2; 9 nucleotides align to TRBD2. After removal of 4 bases from V and 6 bases from J, the junction contained 3 bases not matched to a gene. The CDR3 sequence is 14 residues long. Germline CDR1 MNHEY, CDR2 SVGEGT. The CDR3 nucleotides are TGTGCCAGCAGTTGGGGACTAGCAGCCGGGGAGCTGTTTTTT. This codes for CASSWGLAAGELFF.

The rearrangement joins TRBV20-1 to TRBJ2-3; no reliable D call. Germline V gene lookup returns CDR1 DFQATT and CDR2 SNEGSKA (reference sequence). Trimming pared 6 bases from V and 4 bases from J, leaving 5 bases between. The CDR3 is made up of 10 amino acids. Here the CDR3 DNA reads TGCAGTGCCCAGCCAGATACGCAGTATTTT. It codes for CSAQPDTQYF.

This clonotype qualifies as medium-sized (0.01 to 0.1%). V usage is TRBV15 and J usage is TRBJ1-5, with D tentatively TRBD1 (6 bases). CDR3 size: 18 residues. Germline V CDR1 and CDR2: LNHNV, YYDKDF (reference sequence). V was shortened by 1 base and J by 0 bases, with 16 bases between the two germline ends. This CDR3 is CATSRGAGAGISNQPQHF. CDR3 DNA: TGTGCCACCAGCAGAGGAGCAGGGGCGGGAATTAGCAATCAGCCCCAGCATTTT.

Sample share makes this clonotype medium-sized. The chain couples TRBV24-1 to TRBJ1-2; no firm D call. The germline V gene has CDR1 KGHDR and CDR2 SFDVKD. CDR3 length: 12 residues. Trimming left V 4 bases short and J 2 bases short, with 4 bases between. CDR3 amino acids: CATSDTNYGYTF. CDR3 DNA sequence: TGTGCCACCAGTGACACGAACTATGGCTACACCTTC.